This T cell receptor (beta chain) was captured in a study of T cell repertoires in cytomegalovirus infection. Study as a whole: Through public TCR beta signatures, both CMV infection and matching HLA type were indicated.

Trimming removed 6 bases at V and 2 bases at J, with 10 bases between. Germline CDR1 reads ENHRY; CDR2 reads SYGVKD. The CDR3 is made up of 13 amino acids. TCRdb re-derived calls from the reads in MiXCR, one entry per CDR3 protein. The table records roughly 68,000 distinct CDR3 sequences, 20% to 25% of them present only once. Study-level findings and limits: Accumulated public TCR beta family frequency recognized individuals carrying CMV together with the relevant HLA.

This clonotype was seen a handful of times. Its antigen is unknown. This chain joins TRBV10-3 and TRBJ1-2; no clear D gene. This TCR was sampled from a human donor in good health (CMV status not recorded). Some clones in this sample may be carry-over from other donors' samples. Sequencing was carried out using PBMCs, sequenced either directly or after in vitro stimulation (not recorded which). Here the CDR3 DNA reads TGTGCCATCAGACCCACGCAAAACTATGGCTACACCTTC. Its translation: CAIRPTQNYGYTF.